A single sample gave rise to the 27 T cell receptor beta chains below, sequenced in a study of T cell responses to AZD1222 COVID-19 vaccine. Clones were read by immunoSEQ multiplex PCR, and TCRdb kept only the in-frame ones, dropping some. Found here are about 140,000 clones, about 90% of them singletons; the top ten hold 5% to 6.5%. Material: peripheral blood, obtained on day 0 of AZD1222 vaccination. Receptors were obtained from an adult in good health.

The gene calls are TRBV28 and TRBJ1-3; D is possibly TRBD1 (6 bases). Per the germline V gene, CDR1 is MDHEN and CDR2 is SYDVKM. Trimming left V 10 bases short and J 9 bases short, with 13 bases between. This CDR3 is built from 11 residues. This chain's CDR3 is CATIGGGTIYF. CDR3 coding DNA: TGTGCCACCATAGGGGGGGGCACCATATATTTT.

The gene calls are TRBV18 and TRBJ1-1; D is possibly TRBD1 (5 bases). The V end lost 6 bases, the J end lost 1 base, and 9 bases lay between the germline ends. CDR1 KGHSH and CDR2 LQKENI come from the germline V gene. The CDR3 length is 13 residues. Here the CDR3 reads CASSGPKNTEAFF. For the CDR3, the DNA is TGTGCCAGCTCGGGACCCAAGAACACTGAAGCTTTCTTT.

The gene calls are TRBV2 and TRBJ1-1; TRBD1 might be the D (6 bases). The V end lost 7 bases, the J end lost 5 bases, and 23 bases lay between the germline ends. Per germline, CDR1 SNHLY and CDR2 FYNNEI. The CDR3 runs 16 residues. Here the CDR3 reads CASTQEGTRFGTEAFF. The CDR3 bases are TGTGCCAGCACCCAGGAGGGGACACGATTCGGAACTGAAGCTTTCTTT.

Notes on this clone: Mismatch with germline at one junction end may stem from a read error. The J gene is TRBJ2-7, the V gene TRBV27; tentative D call: TRBD2 (5 bases). From germline, CDR1 is MNHEY and CDR2 SMNVEV (reference sequence). The CDR3 loop spans 8 amino acids. This CDR3 is CASTARDF. As DNA, the CDR3 is TGTGCCAGCACCGCGCGGGACTTC.

The genes are TRBV24-1 and TRBJ2-5; D perhaps matches TRBD1 (6 bases). V lost 3 bases and J 3 bases, leaving 16 bases between the germline ends. Germline loops: CDR1 KGHDR, CDR2 SFDVKD. The CDR3 consists of 16 residues. CDR3 in DNA: TGTGCCACCAGTGATCTGAGAGGGGGAAGGGAAGAGACCCAGTACTTC. Translated: CATSDLRGGREETQYF.

V gene TRBV5-1 combines with J gene TRBJ1-4; possible D gene TRBD1, 5 bases. In germline, CDR1 is SGHRS, CDR2 YFSETQ. This CDR3 comprises 17 residues. The V end lost 0 bases, the J end lost 7 bases, and 19 bases lay between the germline ends. CDR3 loop: CASSLGRVVSGSEKLFF. CDR3 coding DNA: TGCGCCAGCAGCTTGGGCAGGGTGGTCAGTGGAAGTGAAAAACTGTTTTTT.

The V call is TRBV28, the J call TRBJ2-7; 12 bases agree with TRBD2. With 1 base clipped from V and 0 bases from J, the junction kept 7 bases outside the gene matches. Per the germline V gene, CDR1 is MDHEN and CDR2 is SYDVKM. CDR3 length equals 18 residues. The CDR3: CASSLYPSGRASSYEQYF. The CDR3 bases are TGTGCCAGCAGTTTATACCCTAGCGGGAGGGCCTCCTCCTACGAGCAGTACTTC.

The V gene is TRBV27, the J gene TRBJ2-5, with D possibly being TRBD2 (6 bases). Germline assignment: CDR1 MNHEY and CDR2 SMNVEV (reference sequence). Trimming left V 1 base short and J 2 bases short, with 23 bases between. The CDR3 is made up of 19 amino acids. CDR3 sequence: CASSLFMGRVEGTQETQYF. In DNA form, the CDR3 reads TGTGCCAGCAGTTTATTTATGGGGCGGGTGGAGGGAACTCAAGAGACCCAGTACTTC.

The chain uses TRBV4-3 and TRBJ1-1; D is uncertain. Trimming cost V 4 bases and J 1 base, with 13 bases left between them. The CDR3 spans 15 residues. Germline values: CDR1 LGHNA, CDR2 YSLEER. The CDR3 is CASSPSGGRNTEAFF. CDR3 nucleotides: TGCGCCAGCAGCCCGTCGGGAGGGCGGAACACTGAAGCTTTCTTT.

This chain joins TRBV12-3 or TRBV12-4 and TRBJ1-5, with 7 bases aligning to TRBD1. J was trimmed by 6 bases and V by 7 bases; bases with no gene match: 6. The length of the CDR3 is 13 residues. CDR3 DNA sequence: TGTGCCAGCACCAGGGGGGTTTCTCAGCCCCAGCATTTT. It encodes CASTRGVSQPQHF.

The chain combines TRBV20-1 with TRBJ2-1; D perhaps matches TRBD2 (5 bases). Germline loops: CDR1 DFQATT, CDR2 SNEGSKA (reference sequence). CDR3 length: 11 amino acids. CDR3 sequence reads: CSTTRSNEQFF. The CDR3 nucleotides are TGCAGCACTACTAGGAGTAATGAGCAGTTCTTC.

CDR3 region: CAWSRGSTYSGNTIYF. CDR3 nucleotide sequence: TGTGCCTGGAGTAGAGGGAGCACGTACTCTGGAAACACCATATATTTT. The J gene is TRBJ1-3, the V gene TRBV30; D uncertain. The length of the CDR3 is 16 residues. Germline lookup yields CDR1 GTSNPN and CDR2 SVGIG (reference sequence). V lost 2 bases, J lost 0 bases, and 14 bases lay in between.

The gene calls are TRBV6-5 and TRBJ1-1; D is possibly TRBD1 (6 bases). The V gene lost 4 bases and the J gene lost 1 base, with 13 bases spanning the gap. Germline V gene lookup returns CDR1 MNHEY and CDR2 SVGAGI. The CDR3 loop spans 15 amino acids. CDR3 DNA: TGTGCCAGCAGTTCTCAGGGGCGGAAGAACACTGAAGCTTTCTTT. Translating gives CASSSQGRKNTEAFF.

V usage is TRBV28 and J usage is TRBJ2-2; 7 nucleotides line up with TRBD1. Looked up from germline, CDR1 is MDHEN and CDR2 is SYDVKM. This CDR3 is 15 amino acids long. V dropped 7 bases and J dropped 6; count of bases not matched to a gene: 11. As DNA, the CDR3 is TGTGCCAGCATCAAGGATAGGGGGCAATCCGGGGAGCTGTTTTTT. This gives the protein CASIKDRGQSGELFF. Full variable domain (remainder filled in from reference TRBV28 and TRBJ2-2): DVKVTQSSRYLVKRTGEKVFLECVQDMDHENMFWYRQDPGLGLRLIYFSYDVKMKEKGDIPEGYSVSREKKERFSLILESASTNQTSMYLCASIKDRGQSGELFFGEGSRLTVL.

The genes are TRBV7-8 and TRBJ2-1, with TRBD2 matching 8 bases. This CDR3 spans 14 amino acids. CDR1 is SGHVS, CDR2 FQNEAQ, per germline. With 7 bases clipped from V and 13 bases from J, the junction kept 15 bases outside the gene matches. The CDR3 region is CASTPRREGRHQFF. The CDR3 DNA reads TGTGCCAGCACTCCCCGTCGGGAGGGGCGACACCAGTTCTTC.

V and J are TRBV6-5 and TRBJ1-2; weak D call: TRBD1 (6 bases). CDR3 size: 14 residues. With 6 bases removed from V and 2 bases from J, the gap between germline ends came to 13 bases. Germline V gene data show CDR1 as MNHEY and CDR2 as SVGAGI. CDR3 in DNA: TGTGCCAGCAGAACAGGGATGGGGAACTATGGCTACACCTTC. This codes for CASRTGMGNYGYTF.

A single count supports this clone. This chain joins TRBV5-1 and TRBJ2-7, with D unresolved. Germline lookup yields CDR1 SGHRS and CDR2 YFSETQ. The CDR3 has 12 residues. Between the trimmed V and J ends, which lost 0 bases and 3 bases, there was a span of 4 bases. In DNA, the CDR3 is TGCGCCAGCAGCTTGGAGGACTACGAGCAGTACTTC. Protein: CASSLEDYEQYF.

The V gene is TRBV7-8, the J gene TRBJ1-2; D gene uncertain. Germline CDR1 SGHVS, CDR2 FQNEAQ. V lost 3 bases and J lost 8, with 13 bases in between. This CDR3 is 13 amino acids long. CDR3 sequence (DNA): TGTGCCAGCAGCTTTGAGGGTTCTCTAGGCTACACCTTC. Protein: CASSFEGSLGYTF.

This rearrangement joins TRBV9 to TRBJ1-2; D is uncertain. V was shortened by 5 bases and J by 4 bases, with 9 bases between the two germline ends. The CDR3 length is 12 residues. Per germline, CDR1 SGDLS and CDR2 YYNGEE. The CDR3 DNA is TGTGCCAGCAGAGGCACCTCCTATGGCTACACCTTC. This sequence encodes CASRGTSYGYTF.

The V gene is TRBV6-2 or TRBV6-3, the J gene TRBJ2-6; TRBD1 might be the D (5 bases). With 3 bases removed from V and 1 base from J, the gap between germline ends came to 13 bases. Germline assignment: CDR1 MNHEY and CDR2 SVGEGT. The CDR3 loop spans 17 amino acids. CDR3 protein: CASSYQSGLSGANVLTF. Written as DNA, the CDR3 is TGTGCCAGCAGTTATCAGTCAGGGTTGTCTGGGGCCAACGTCCTGACTTTC.

The chain carries TRBV4-3 and TRBJ2-5, with TRBD2 matching 8 bases. Germline CDR1 and CDR2: LGHNA and YSLEER. The length of the CDR3 is 17 residues. J was trimmed by 0 bases and V by 1 base; bases with no gene match: 7. CDR3 in DNA: TGCGCCAGCAGCCAAGGAGCGGGAGAGGGGTACCAAGAGACCCAGTACTTC. Protein product: CASSQGAGEGYQETQYF.

The gene calls are TRBV7-8 and TRBJ1-1, with 7 bases fitting TRBD1. J lost 1 base, V lost 5 bases, and 7 bases had no gene match. Germline assignment: CDR1 SGHVS and CDR2 FQNEAQ. CDR3 length equals 15 residues. The CDR3 sequence is CASSLRTGSNTEAFF. The CDR3 region has the DNA TGTGCCAGCAGCCTCCGGACAGGATCGAACACTGAAGCTTTCTTT.

V usage is TRBV10-2 and J usage is TRBJ2-5, with D hard to call. V was pared by 2 bases and J by 5 bases, with 12 bases between. Looked up from germline, CDR1 is WSHSY and CDR2 is SAAADI. The CDR3 contains 14 residues. This CDR3 reads CASSEAGPGETQYF. Here the CDR3 DNA reads TGCGCCAGCAGTGAGGCAGGACCCGGGGAGACCCAGTACTTC.

This clone was counted only a few times. The chain uses TRBV5-6 and TRBJ2-5; D not certain. V was clipped by 0 bases and J by 4 bases, with 10 bases between them. The CDR3 is 14 amino acids. Germline lookup yields CDR1 SGHDT and CDR2 YYEEEE. CDR3 sequence (DNA): TGTGCCAGCAGCTTGGGTTTAATGGGAGAGACCCAGTACTTC. The encoded protein is CASSLGLMGETQYF.

The rearrangement links TRBV4-3 to TRBJ1-1, with D perhaps TRBD1 (6 bases). The CDR3 sequence is 14 residues long. The germline V gene encodes CDR1 LGHNA and CDR2 YSLEER. The V gene lost 2 bases and the J gene lost 3 bases, with 10 bases spanning the gap. DNA of the CDR3: TGCGCCAGCAGCCAATACAGGGTCGACACTGAAGCTTTCTTT. This translates into CASSQYRVDTEAFF.

This chain joins TRBV19 and TRBJ1-5; D is unresolved. The CDR3 has 12 amino acids. V shed 1 base and J shed 7 bases, with 5 bases lying between them. The germline CDR1 and CDR2 sequences are LNHDA and SQIVND (reference sequence). For the CDR3, the DNA is TGTGCCAGTAGTATAGGTCGGCAGCCCCAGCATTTT. Its protein product is CASSIGRQPQHF.

The rearrangement joins TRBV28 to TRBJ2-7; TRBD2 matches at 8 bases. The CDR3 spans 14 residues. Germline V gene sequence: CDR1 MDHEN, CDR2 SYDVKM. V lost 6 bases and J lost 2; bases outside the gene matches: 6. CDR3 region: CASSSPGLAYEQYF. The CDR3 bases are TGTGCCAGCAGCTCCCCGGGACTAGCCTACGAGCAGTACTTC.